This T cell receptor beta chain appears in the sequencing data of a study of T-cell memory formation after mild COVID-19. Whole-study findings and limits: Among contracting clones, CD4+ were mainly CM/EM and CD8+ enriched in EMRA.

The table lists this clonotype with a few counts. The antigen is not known. 5'RACE primed at constant segments yielded TCR alpha and TCR beta cDNA libraries bearing sample barcodes and UMIs. Each CDR3 protein is one row after TCRdb ran MiXCR on the 5' RACE reads. The sample consists of about 560,000 distinct CDR3 sequences, approximately 15% of them appearing once. The sample comprised PBMCs or a T cell subset sorted from them (not recorded which). The TCR sequence derives from an adult woman who had mild COVID-19 (a few samples of this study predate the infection). Cell type and time point are not known.

The CDR3 DNA sequence: TGTGCCAGCCTTCCCAGGACGGGGAACACTGAAGCTTTCTTT. Protein sequence: CASLPRTGNTEAFF. This chain uses TRBV7-2 with TRBJ1-1; D not certain. The CDR3 runs 14 residues. V lost 8 bases, J lost 1 base, and 14 bases lay in between. Germline CDR1 and CDR2: SGHTA and FQGNSA.